This T cell receptor beta chain was identified during a study of cytotoxic CD8 clonotypes in ibrutinib-treated CLL. Germline-derived CDR1 and CDR2 are LNHDA and SQIVND (reference sequence). The J segment lost 6 bases and the V segment lost 8 bases, leaving 5 bases of the junction unmatched. The CDR3 has 13 residues. Measured with immunoSEQ multiplex PCR; TCRdb has only the in-frame clones, and not every one. The table has roughly 250,000 clones, around three quarters seen once; the top ten hold approximately 15%. The gene calls are TRBV19 and TRBJ2-7; 12 positions agree with TRBD1. Sequenced here: PBMCs, sampled after 24 months of ibrutinib treatment. This receptor was taken from a human donor with chronic lymphocytic leukemia. CDR3 loop: CASGWDRGREQYF. The CDR3 DNA follows: TGTGCCAGTGGATGGGACAGGGGGCGCGAGCAGTACTTC.